This TCR beta chain was recovered during a study of T cells in Graves' hyperthyroidism and ophthalmopathy. Whole-study results and caveats: Model-based prediction identified ophthalmopathy a median approximately 6.2 months prior to its onset.

The PBMCs were sourced from fresh peripheral blood (approximately 10 ml). RNA transcripts were the template for amplifying TCR beta CDR3 regions. With the HTBI primer set, the TCR CDR3 went through a first round of RT-PCR. TCRdb re-called the multiplex PCR reads with MiXCR, one entry per CDR3 protein. The sample lists approximately 400,000 distinct CDR3 sequences; about 14% were seen once. This clonotype was observed many times. Its antigen is still unknown. This CDR3 comprises 16 residues. Trimming took off 6 bases at V and 5 bases at J, with 23 bases between the two ends. Per germline, CDR1 MNHNS and CDR2 SASEGT.

The sequenced sample consisted of blood. The sequence came from a woman aged 25 to 39 with Graves' ophthalmopathy. This sequence joins TRBV6-1 and TRBJ2-7; D is uncertain. As DNA, the CDR3 is TGTGCCAGCAGAATTGGTGTAAGGAGCAGGTACAACGAGCAGTACTTC. It codes for CASRIGVRSRYNEQYF.